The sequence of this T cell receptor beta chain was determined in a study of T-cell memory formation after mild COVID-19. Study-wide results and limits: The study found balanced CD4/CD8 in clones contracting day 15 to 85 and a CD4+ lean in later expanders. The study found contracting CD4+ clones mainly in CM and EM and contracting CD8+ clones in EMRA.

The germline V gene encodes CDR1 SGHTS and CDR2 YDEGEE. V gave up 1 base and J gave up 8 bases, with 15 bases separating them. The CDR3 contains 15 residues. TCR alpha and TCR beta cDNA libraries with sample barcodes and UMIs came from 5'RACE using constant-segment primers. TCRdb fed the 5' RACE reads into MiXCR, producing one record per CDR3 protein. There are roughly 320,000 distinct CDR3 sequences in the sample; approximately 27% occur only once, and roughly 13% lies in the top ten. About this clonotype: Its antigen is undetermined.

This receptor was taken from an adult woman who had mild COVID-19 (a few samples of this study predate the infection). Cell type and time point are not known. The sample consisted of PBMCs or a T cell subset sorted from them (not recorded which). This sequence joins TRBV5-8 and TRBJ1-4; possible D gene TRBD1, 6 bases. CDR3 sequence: CASSLRTAIGEKLFF. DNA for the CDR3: TGTGCCAGCAGCTTGAGGACAGCTATAGGAGAAAAACTGTTTTTT.